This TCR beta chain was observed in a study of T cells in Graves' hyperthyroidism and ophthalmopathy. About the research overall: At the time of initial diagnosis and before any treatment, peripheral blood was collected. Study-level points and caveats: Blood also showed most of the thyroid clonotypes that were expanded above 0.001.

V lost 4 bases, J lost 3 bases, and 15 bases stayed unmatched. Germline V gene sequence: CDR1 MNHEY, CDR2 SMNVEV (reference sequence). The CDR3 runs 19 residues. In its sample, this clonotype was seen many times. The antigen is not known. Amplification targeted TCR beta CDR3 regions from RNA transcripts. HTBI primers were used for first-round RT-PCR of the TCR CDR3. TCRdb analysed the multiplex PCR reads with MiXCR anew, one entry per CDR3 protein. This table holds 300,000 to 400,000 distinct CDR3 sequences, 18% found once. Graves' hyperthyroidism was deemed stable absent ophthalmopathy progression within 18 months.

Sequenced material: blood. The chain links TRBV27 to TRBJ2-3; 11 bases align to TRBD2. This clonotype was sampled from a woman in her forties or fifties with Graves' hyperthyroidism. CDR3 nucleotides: TGTGCCAGCAGTTCCACGGGGGCTAGCGGGAGGTATTTGACAGATACGCAGTATTTT. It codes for CASSSTGASGRYLTDTQYF.